This T cell receptor beta chain was recorded in a study of T cells after yellow fever vaccination. V lost 6 bases and J 1 base, leaving 17 bases between the germline ends. The CDR3 length is 16 residues. This clonotype occurred a few times. One entry per CDR3 protein results from TCRdb running MiXCR on the 5' RACE reads. The sample includes hundreds of thousands of distinct CDR3 sequences, about 19% of them seen just once. V gene TRBV12-3 or TRBV12-4 combines with J gene TRBJ2-3; no clear D gene. Sequencing was performed on PBMCs, taken before the yellow fever booster vaccination. This receptor was identified in a man younger than 30 who received the YFV17D yellow fever vaccine. The CDR3 is CASRSRRGLGTDTQYF. Written as DNA, the CDR3 is TGTGCCAGCAGATCTCGCCGAGGTTTAGGCACAGATACGCAGTATTTT.